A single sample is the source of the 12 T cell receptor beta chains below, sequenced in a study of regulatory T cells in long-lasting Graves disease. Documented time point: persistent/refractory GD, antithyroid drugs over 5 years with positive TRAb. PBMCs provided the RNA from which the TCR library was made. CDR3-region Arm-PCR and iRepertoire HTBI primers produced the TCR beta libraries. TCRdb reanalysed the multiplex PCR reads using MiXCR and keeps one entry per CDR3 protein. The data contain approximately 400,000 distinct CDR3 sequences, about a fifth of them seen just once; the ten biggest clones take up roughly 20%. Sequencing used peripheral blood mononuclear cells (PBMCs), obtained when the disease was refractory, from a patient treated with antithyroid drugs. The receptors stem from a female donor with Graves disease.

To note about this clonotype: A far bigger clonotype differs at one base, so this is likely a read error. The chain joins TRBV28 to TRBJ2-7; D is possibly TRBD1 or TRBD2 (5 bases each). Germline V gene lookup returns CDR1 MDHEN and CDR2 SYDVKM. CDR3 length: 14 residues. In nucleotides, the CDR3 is TGTGCCAGCAGTTTAGAGGGGTCTTCCTACGGGCAGTACTTC. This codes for CASSLEGSSYGQYF.

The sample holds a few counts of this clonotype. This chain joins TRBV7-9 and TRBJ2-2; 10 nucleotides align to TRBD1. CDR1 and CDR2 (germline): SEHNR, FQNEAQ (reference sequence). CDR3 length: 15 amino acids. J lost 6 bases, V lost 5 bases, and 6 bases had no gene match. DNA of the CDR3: TGTGCCAGCAGCCCGGGACAGGGGCCTCCCGGGGAGCTGTTTTTT. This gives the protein CASSPGQGPPGELFF.

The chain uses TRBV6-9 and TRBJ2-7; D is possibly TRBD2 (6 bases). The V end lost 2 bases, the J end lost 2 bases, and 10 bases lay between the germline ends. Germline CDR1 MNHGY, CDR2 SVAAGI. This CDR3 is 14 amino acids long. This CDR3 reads CASSYQGGPYEQYF. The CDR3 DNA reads TGTGCCAGCAGTTATCAGGGAGGTCCCTACGAGCAGTACTTC.

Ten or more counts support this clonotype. The CDR3 region is CASSRKGGEGTQYF. CDR3 in DNA: TGTGCCAGCAGTCGCAAAGGGGGAGAAGGGACCCAGTACTTC. This chain joins TRBV2 and TRBJ2-5, with a tentative D call TRBD1 (6 bases). CDR3 length: 14 amino acids. Trimming stripped 5 bases from V and 7 bases from J, with 17 bases between. From germline, CDR1 is SNHLY and CDR2 FYNNEI.

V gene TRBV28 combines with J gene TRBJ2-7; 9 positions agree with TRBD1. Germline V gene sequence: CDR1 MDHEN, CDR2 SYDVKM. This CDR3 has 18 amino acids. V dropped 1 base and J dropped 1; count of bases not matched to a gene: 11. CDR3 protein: CASSLSAPIGTGSYEQYF. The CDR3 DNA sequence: TGTGCCAGCAGTTTATCAGCACCTATCGGGACAGGGTCCTACGAGCAGTACTTC. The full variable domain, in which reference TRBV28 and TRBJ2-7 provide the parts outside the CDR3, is DVKVTQSSRYLVKRTGEKVFLECVQDMDHENMFWYRQDPGLGLRLIYFSYDVKMKEKGDIPEGYSVSREKKERFSLILESASTNQTSMYLCASSLSAPIGTGSYEQYFGPGTRLTVT.

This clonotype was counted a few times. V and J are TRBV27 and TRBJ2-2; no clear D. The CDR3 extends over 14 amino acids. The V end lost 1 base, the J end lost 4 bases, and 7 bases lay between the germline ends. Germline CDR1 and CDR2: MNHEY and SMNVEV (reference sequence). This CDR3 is CASSLFSPTGELFF. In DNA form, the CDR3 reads TGTGCCAGCAGTTTATTCAGTCCCACCGGGGAGCTGTTTTTT.

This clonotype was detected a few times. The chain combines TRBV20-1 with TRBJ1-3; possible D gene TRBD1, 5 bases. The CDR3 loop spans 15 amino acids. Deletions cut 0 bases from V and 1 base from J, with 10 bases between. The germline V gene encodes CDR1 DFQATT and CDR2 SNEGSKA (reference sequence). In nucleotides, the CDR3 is TGCAGTGCTAGAGATAAGGGGTCATCTGGAAACACCATATATTTT. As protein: CSARDKGSSGNTIYF.

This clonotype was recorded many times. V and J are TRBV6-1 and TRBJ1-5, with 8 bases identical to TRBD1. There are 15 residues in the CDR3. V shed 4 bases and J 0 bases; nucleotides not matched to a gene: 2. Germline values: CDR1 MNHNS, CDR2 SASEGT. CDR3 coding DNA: TGTGCCAGCAGTGGACAGGGGCTTAGCAATCAGCCCCAGCATTTT. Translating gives CASSGQGLSNQPQHF.

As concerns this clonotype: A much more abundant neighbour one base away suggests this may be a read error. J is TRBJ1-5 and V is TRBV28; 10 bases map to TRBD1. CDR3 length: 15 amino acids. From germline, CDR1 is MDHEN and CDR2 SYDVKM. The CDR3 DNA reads TGTGCCAGCAGTCGCCGGGACAGGGGTAATCGGCCCCAGCATTTT. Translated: CASSRRDRGNRPQHF.

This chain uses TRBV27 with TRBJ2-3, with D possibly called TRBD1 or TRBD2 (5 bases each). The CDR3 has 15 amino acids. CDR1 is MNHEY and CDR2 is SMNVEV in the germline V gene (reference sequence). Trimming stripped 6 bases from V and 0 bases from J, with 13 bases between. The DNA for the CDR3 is TGTGCCAGCAGCCCTAGCCGGGACAGCACAGATACGCAGTATTTT. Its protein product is CASSPSRDSTDTQYF.

The CDR3 coding sequence is TGTGCCAGTAGTATAACCAGGAACACTGAAGCTTTCTTT. Translation gives CASSITRNTEAFF. This sequence joins TRBV19 and TRBJ1-1; D call uncertain. The CDR3 loop spans 13 amino acids. Trimming took off 2 bases at V and 1 base at J, with 5 bases between the two ends. CDR1 is LNHDA and CDR2 is SQIVND in the germline V gene (reference sequence).

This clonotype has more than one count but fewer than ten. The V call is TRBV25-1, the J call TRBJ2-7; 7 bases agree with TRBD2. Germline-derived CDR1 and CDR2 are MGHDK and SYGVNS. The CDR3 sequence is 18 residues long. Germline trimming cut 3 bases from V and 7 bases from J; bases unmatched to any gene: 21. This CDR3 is CASSDVLFGLVLVSEQYF. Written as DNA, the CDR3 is TGTGCCAGCAGTGATGTTCTTTTCGGACTAGTTTTGGTTTCGGAGCAGTACTTC.